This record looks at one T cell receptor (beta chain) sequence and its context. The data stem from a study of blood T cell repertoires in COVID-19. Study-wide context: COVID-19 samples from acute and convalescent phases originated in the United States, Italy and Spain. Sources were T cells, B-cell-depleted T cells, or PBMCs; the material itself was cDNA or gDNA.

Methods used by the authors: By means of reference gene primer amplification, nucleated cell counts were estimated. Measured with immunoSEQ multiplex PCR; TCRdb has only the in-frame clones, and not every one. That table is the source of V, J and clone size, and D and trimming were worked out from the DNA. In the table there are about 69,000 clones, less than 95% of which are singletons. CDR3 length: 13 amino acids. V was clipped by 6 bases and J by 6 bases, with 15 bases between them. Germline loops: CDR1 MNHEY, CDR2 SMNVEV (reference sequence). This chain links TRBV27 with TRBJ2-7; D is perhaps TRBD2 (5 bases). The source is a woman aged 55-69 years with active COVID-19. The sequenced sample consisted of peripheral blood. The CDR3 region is CASSPSPLSEQYF. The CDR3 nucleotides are TGTGCCAGCAGCCCTAGCCCCCTTTCCGAGCAGTACTTC.